Shown below are 25 T cell receptor beta chains from a single sample sequenced in a study of blood T cells in healthy people across ages. It was with a sample-barcoded 5' primer and a J-beta primer mix that a second PCR of about 7 to 12 cycles was run. MiXCR was run by TCRdb on the 5' RACE reads, yielding one entry per CDR3 protein. Here the sample spans about 680,000 distinct CDR3 sequences, about half being singletons. The sequenced material came from blood. The receptors were sampled from a woman aged 55-69 years in good health.

J is TRBJ2-1 and V is TRBV20-1; the D gene could be TRBD1 or TRBD2 (5 bases each). The CDR3 length is 12 residues. Germline CDR1 DFQATT, CDR2 SNEGSKA (reference sequence). For the CDR3, the DNA is TGCAGGCCGACTGGGGTCGGGGCGGATCAGTTCTTC. Translation: CRPTGVGADQFF.

This clonotype was seen a few times. The chain couples TRBV5-1 to TRBJ1-2, with a tentative D call TRBD1 (5 bases). This CDR3 is 15 amino acids long. Trimming left V 2 bases short and J 8 bases short, with 19 bases between. Germline V CDR1 and CDR2: SGHRS, YFSETQ. The DNA for the CDR3 is TGCGCCAGCAGCTTCGCCCAGGGAAGGGCTAAAGGCTACACCTTC. Residues: CASSFAQGRAKGYTF.

This clonotype was detected only a few times. J is TRBJ1-4 and V is TRBV6-6, with a tentative D call TRBD1 (5 bases). The CDR3 is 13 amino acids. Germline-derived CDR1 and CDR2 are MNHNY and SVGAGI (reference sequence). Trimming shortened V by 8 bases and J by 8 bases, and 15 bases separated the two germline ends. The CDR3 bases are TGTGCCAGCTTTACGAGGGGTAGAGAAAAACTGTTTTTT. This sequence encodes CASFTRGREKLFF.

This clonotype has more than one count but fewer than ten. CDR3 DNA: TGCGCCAGCAGCACCCGACTAGCGGAAGAGACCCAGTACTTC. It encodes CASSTRLAEETQYF. The chain combines TRBV4-3 with TRBJ2-5; 9 positions agree with TRBD2. Trimming removed 5 bases from V and 3 bases from J; junction bases left unmatched: 4. The CDR3 has 14 amino acids. Per the germline V gene, CDR1 is LGHNA and CDR2 is YSLEER.

V gene TRBV4-3 combines with J gene TRBJ1-2, with D hard to call. V was trimmed by 0 bases and J by 0 bases, leaving 11 bases between them. The CDR3 is made up of 16 amino acids. The germline CDR1 and CDR2 sequences are LGHNA and YSLEER. Here the CDR3 DNA reads TGCGCCAGCAGCCAAGATGGTACAGCCCCTAACTATGGCTACACCTTC. This translates into CASSQDGTAPNYGYTF.

This clonotype was counted a few times. The V gene is TRBV18, the J gene TRBJ1-1; a possible D gene is TRBD1 (5 bases). CDR3 length equals 12 residues. Germline loops: CDR1 KGHSH, CDR2 LQKENI. Trimming shortened V by 3 bases and J by 10 bases, and 12 bases separated the two germline ends. The CDR3, as DNA: TGTGCCAGCTCACCCCAGGGTCGGGGAGCTTTCTTT. Translation: CASSPQGRGAFF.

This clonotype was detected only a few times. The rearrangement joins TRBV28 to TRBJ2-5; D is perhaps TRBD1 (7 bases). There are 12 residues in the CDR3. CDR1 and CDR2 from the germline V gene are MDHEN and SYDVKM. The ends were cut back, 8 bases at V and 4 bases at J, with 11 bases in the middle. The CDR3 DNA reads TGTGCCAGCCGACAGGGAGGAGAGACCCAGTACTTC. Its translation is CASRQGGETQYF.

The chain uses TRBV7-2 and TRBJ2-7, with a weak D call TRBD1 (5 bases). Germline V lookup: CDR1 SGHTA, CDR2 FQGNSA. V was clipped by 5 bases and J by 4 bases, with 12 bases between them. CDR3 length: 13 residues. The CDR3 bases are TGTGCCAGCAGCGCCACCCAGGGTTACGAGCAGTACTTC. Its translation is CASSATQGYEQYF.

The V and J genes are TRBV29-1 and TRBJ2-3; possibly TRBD2 for D (7 bases). The V end was cut by 4 bases, the J end by 4 bases, with 15 bases between. Germline lookup yields CDR1 SQVTM and CDR2 ANQGSEA. This CDR3 contains 14 residues. The CDR3 spells CSVGGRGNADTQYF. The CDR3 region has the DNA TGCAGCGTTGGGGGGCGGGGGAATGCAGATACGCAGTATTTT.

The table lists this clonotype with a few counts. The rearrangement links TRBV2 to TRBJ2-4; weak D call: TRBD1 (6 bases). V was clipped by 11 bases and J by 2 bases, with 19 bases between them. Per the germline V gene, CDR1 is SNHLY and CDR2 is FYNNEI. The CDR3 contains 15 residues. The CDR3 DNA reads as TGTGCCTCCCAGGGGCCGTCCATGACCAAAAACATTCAGTACTTC. It is translated as CASQGPSMTKNIQYF. Full variable domain (missing parts from reference TRBV2 and TRBJ2-4): EPEVTQTPSHQVTQMGQEVILRCVPISNHLYFYWYRQILGQKVEFLVSFYNNEISEKSEIFDDQFSVERPDGSNFTLKIRSTKLEDSAMYFCASQGPSMTKNIQYFGAGTRLSVL.

The rearrangement joins TRBV7-3 to TRBJ2-1; perhaps TRBD2 as D (5 bases). V dropped 10 bases and J dropped 3 bases, with 19 bases sitting between them. The CDR3 is made up of 15 amino acids. Germline values: CDR1 SGHTA, CDR2 FQGTGA. In DNA, the CDR3 is TGTGCCAACAGTACCGGAGGTGTGAGCTACAATGAGCAGTTCTTC. Translation gives CANSTGGVSYNEQFF.

The chain uses TRBV7-2 and TRBJ2-1; TRBD1 aligns across 8 bases. This CDR3 has 14 amino acids. J gave up 7 bases and V 4 bases, and 6 bases lay outside the gene matches. CDR1 is SGHTA, CDR2 FQGNSA, per germline. The CDR3: CASSSRDRRNEQFF. Written as DNA, the CDR3 is TGTGCCAGCAGCTCTCGGGACAGGAGAAATGAGCAGTTCTTC.

The chain links TRBV3-1 to TRBJ2-7; 8 bases map to TRBD2. Losses at the gene ends were 4 bases for V and 1 base for J; bases not matched to a gene: 12. In germline, CDR1 is LGHDT, CDR2 YNNKEL (reference sequence). The CDR3 length is 17 residues. CDR3 DNA sequence: TGTGCCAGCAGCCCTCTTTCGGGAGCGGGGGAATCCTACGAGCAGTACTTC. Protein: CASSPLSGAGESYEQYF.

This clonotype was detected only once. This chain connects TRBV6-5 to TRBJ2-1, with TRBD2 identical over 10 bases. The CDR3 is made up of 19 amino acids. V gave up 4 bases and J gave up 5 bases; unmatched junction bases: 17. CDR1 MNHEY and CDR2 SVGAGI come from the germline V gene. The CDR3 DNA reads as TGTGCCAGCAGTTTTCCGACGGTCAGCGGGAGGGCCGACGACAATGAGCAGTTCTTC. Translated, it gives CASSFPTVSGRADDNEQFF.

This clonotype was observed a few times. This chain links TRBV18 with TRBJ2-5; D gene unclear. Per germline, CDR1 KGHSH and CDR2 LQKENI. Trimming cost V 0 bases and J 1 base, with 9 bases left between them. The CDR3 has 15 amino acids. CDR3 DNA sequence: TGTGCCAGCTCACCACCGGGCAGGCGCCAAGAGACCCAGTACTTC. It is translated as CASSPPGRRQETQYF.

This clonotype has only a few counts. The chain uses TRBV7-2 and TRBJ1-2; 9 bases map to TRBD1. CDR3 size: 13 residues. The germline CDR1 and CDR2 sequences are SGHTA and FQGNSA. V was pared by 4 bases and J by 6 bases, with 3 bases of the junction left unmatched. CDR3 loop: CASSSYRGHGYTF. CDR3 coding DNA: TGTGCCAGCAGCTCTTACAGGGGGCATGGCTACACCTTC.

This clonotype showed up many times. The chain uses TRBV20-1 and TRBJ2-7; 9 bases align to TRBD2. V was clipped by 1 base and J by 4 bases; unmatched bases: 17. In germline, CDR1 is DFQATT, CDR2 SNEGSKA (reference sequence). This CDR3 has 18 amino acids. The CDR3 here is CSARVVEGAGGPRYEQYF. The CDR3 DNA sequence: TGCAGTGCTAGAGTAGTGGAAGGGGCGGGAGGGCCGCGATACGAGCAGTACTTC.

This clonotype came up a few times. The chain employs TRBV6-2 or TRBV6-3 and TRBJ2-1; 7 bases are shared with TRBD2. Germline V gives CDR1 MNHEY, CDR2 SVGEGT. The J segment lost 9 bases and the V segment lost 6 bases, leaving 8 bases of the junction unmatched. The CDR3 is made up of 13 amino acids. The CDR3 loop is CASRLAKTVEQFF. Here the CDR3 DNA reads TGTGCCAGCAGACTAGCGAAGACCGTTGAGCAGTTCTTC.

The genes are TRBV25-1 and TRBJ2-1; no reliable D call. The assigned J gene may be wrong: the sequence end matches TRBJ2-7 better. Germline V CDR1 and CDR2: MGHDK, SYGVNS. This CDR3 region has 13 residues. The CDR3 loop is CASSERFYNEQYF. For the CDR3, the DNA is TGTGCCAGCAGTGAACGGTTTTACAATGAGCAGTACTTC.

V and J are TRBV5-1 and TRBJ2-7, with D unresolved. CDR3 length equals 13 residues. The V gene's germline CDR1 is SGHRS and CDR2 YFSETQ. The V and J ends lost 3 bases and 2 bases respectively, with 9 bases between them. CDR3 loop: CASSSDSAYEQYF. In DNA, the CDR3 is TGCGCCAGCAGCTCAGACTCAGCCTACGAGCAGTACTTC. Full variable domain (rest looked up from reference TRBV5-1 and TRBJ2-7): KAGVTQTPRYLIKTRGQQVTLSCSPISGHRSVSWYQQTPGQGLQFLFEYFSETQRNKGNFPGRFSGRQFSNSRSEMNVSTLELGDSALYLCASSSDSAYEQYFGPGTRLTVT.

The chain uses TRBV11-3 and TRBJ2-1; 11 nucleotides line up with TRBD2. The trim removed 5 bases at V and 9 bases at J, leaving 15 bases unmatched. The CDR3 is 17 amino acids. Germline values: CDR1 SGHNT, CDR2 YENEEA. The CDR3 DNA is TGTGCCAGCAGCCCGTCGACTAGCGGGACCCCTTGGGGTGAGCAGTTCTTC. This encodes CASSPSTSGTPWGEQFF.

This clonotype was seen more than once but under ten times. V is TRBV6-4 and J is TRBJ2-1; 8 bases are shared with TRBD2. Germline V gives CDR1 MRHNA, CDR2 SNTAGT. With V trimmed by 4 bases and J by 6 bases, 8 bases remained unmatched. This CDR3 has 15 residues. This CDR3 reads CASSVVSGKSNEQFF. CDR3 sequence (DNA): TGTGCCAGCAGTGTTGTTAGCGGGAAAAGCAATGAGCAGTTCTTC.

This clonotype has a single count. The rearrangement joins TRBV28 to TRBJ1-5, with D perhaps matching TRBD1 (5 bases). Germline-derived CDR1 and CDR2 are MDHEN and SYDVKM. V was cut by 5 bases and J by 1 base, with 12 bases left in between. There are 15 residues in the CDR3. The DNA of the CDR3 is TGTGCCAGCAGTCGACGCTACAGGAGCAATCAGCCCCAGCATTTT. It codes for CASSRRYRSNQPQHF.

V usage is TRBV11-1 and J usage is TRBJ2-1; TRBD2 matches 11 bases. Germline trimming cut 5 bases from V and 2 bases from J; bases unmatched to any gene: 5. The CDR3 has 16 residues. The germline V gene encodes CDR1 SGHAT and CDR2 FQDESV (reference sequence). DNA for the CDR3: TGTGCCAGCAGCGCCGAACTAGCGGGGGCCTACAATGAGCAGTTCTTC. As protein: CASSAELAGAYNEQFF.

This clonotype was seen more than once but under ten times. The rearrangement joins TRBV28 to TRBJ2-5; 8 bases are a match to TRBD1. The CDR3 consists of 14 residues. V was pared by 2 bases and J by 5 bases, with 4 bases of the junction left unmatched. Looked up from germline, CDR1 is MDHEN and CDR2 is SYDVKM. CDR3 residues: CASSLQGAPETQYF. The CDR3 DNA is TGTGCCAGCAGTTTACAGGGGGCGCCGGAGACCCAGTACTTC.